This record concerns one T cell receptor (beta chain) sequence. Its specificity is unknown. The data stem from a study of T cells after yellow fever vaccination. One entry per CDR3 protein results from TCRdb running MiXCR on the 5' RACE reads. This sample yields hundreds of thousands of distinct CDR3 sequences, of which roughly 13% are seen a single time; around 15% belongs to the top ten. General observations from the study: One caveat is that FACS-sorted repertoires could contain abundant clonotypes contaminating from the bulk population.

This receptor was obtained from a man younger than 40 who received the YFV17D yellow fever vaccine. Sample: PBMCs, taken on the day of the yellow fever booster vaccination.

CDR3 bases: TGTGCCAGCAGTGAATATTTTGGTGGCCAGAGTGGGAATGAGCAGTTCTTC. The encoded protein is CASSEYFGGQSGNEQFF. The genes are TRBV25-1 and TRBJ2-1; D unresolved. The CDR3 is 17 amino acids. CDR1 is MGHDK, CDR2 SYGVNS, per germline. The V end was cut by 0 bases, the J end by 7 bases, with 19 bases between.